The clone carrying this T cell receptor (beta chain) was detected a few times. TCRdb processed the RT-PCR reads anew with MiXCR; each CDR3 protein has one entry. Of 550,000 to 750,000 distinct CDR3 sequences listed, 12% to 15% are singletons. Trimming removed 5 bases from V and 4 bases from J, with 17 bases in between. This CDR3 has 16 amino acids. This clonotype was obtained from a female donor in good health, serving as a healthy control. This chain uses TRBV12-3 or TRBV12-4 with TRBJ2-2, with D uncertain. Sequencing used memory CD4+ T cells from blood. CDR3 sequence: CASSLLRTASTGELFF. CDR3 nucleotides: TGTGCCAGCAGTCTACTTCGGACGGCGAGCACCGGGGAGCTGTTTTTT.